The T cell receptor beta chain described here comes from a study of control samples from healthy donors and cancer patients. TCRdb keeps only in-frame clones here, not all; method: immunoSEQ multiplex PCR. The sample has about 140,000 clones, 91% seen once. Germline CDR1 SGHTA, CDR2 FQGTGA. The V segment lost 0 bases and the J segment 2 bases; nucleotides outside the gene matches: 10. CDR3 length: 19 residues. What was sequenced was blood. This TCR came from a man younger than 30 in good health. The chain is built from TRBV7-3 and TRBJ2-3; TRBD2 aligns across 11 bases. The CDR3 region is CASSLTALTSGAPTDTQYF. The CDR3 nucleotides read TGTGCCAGCAGCTTAACGGCCCTGACTAGCGGGGCCCCCACAGATACGCAGTATTTT.